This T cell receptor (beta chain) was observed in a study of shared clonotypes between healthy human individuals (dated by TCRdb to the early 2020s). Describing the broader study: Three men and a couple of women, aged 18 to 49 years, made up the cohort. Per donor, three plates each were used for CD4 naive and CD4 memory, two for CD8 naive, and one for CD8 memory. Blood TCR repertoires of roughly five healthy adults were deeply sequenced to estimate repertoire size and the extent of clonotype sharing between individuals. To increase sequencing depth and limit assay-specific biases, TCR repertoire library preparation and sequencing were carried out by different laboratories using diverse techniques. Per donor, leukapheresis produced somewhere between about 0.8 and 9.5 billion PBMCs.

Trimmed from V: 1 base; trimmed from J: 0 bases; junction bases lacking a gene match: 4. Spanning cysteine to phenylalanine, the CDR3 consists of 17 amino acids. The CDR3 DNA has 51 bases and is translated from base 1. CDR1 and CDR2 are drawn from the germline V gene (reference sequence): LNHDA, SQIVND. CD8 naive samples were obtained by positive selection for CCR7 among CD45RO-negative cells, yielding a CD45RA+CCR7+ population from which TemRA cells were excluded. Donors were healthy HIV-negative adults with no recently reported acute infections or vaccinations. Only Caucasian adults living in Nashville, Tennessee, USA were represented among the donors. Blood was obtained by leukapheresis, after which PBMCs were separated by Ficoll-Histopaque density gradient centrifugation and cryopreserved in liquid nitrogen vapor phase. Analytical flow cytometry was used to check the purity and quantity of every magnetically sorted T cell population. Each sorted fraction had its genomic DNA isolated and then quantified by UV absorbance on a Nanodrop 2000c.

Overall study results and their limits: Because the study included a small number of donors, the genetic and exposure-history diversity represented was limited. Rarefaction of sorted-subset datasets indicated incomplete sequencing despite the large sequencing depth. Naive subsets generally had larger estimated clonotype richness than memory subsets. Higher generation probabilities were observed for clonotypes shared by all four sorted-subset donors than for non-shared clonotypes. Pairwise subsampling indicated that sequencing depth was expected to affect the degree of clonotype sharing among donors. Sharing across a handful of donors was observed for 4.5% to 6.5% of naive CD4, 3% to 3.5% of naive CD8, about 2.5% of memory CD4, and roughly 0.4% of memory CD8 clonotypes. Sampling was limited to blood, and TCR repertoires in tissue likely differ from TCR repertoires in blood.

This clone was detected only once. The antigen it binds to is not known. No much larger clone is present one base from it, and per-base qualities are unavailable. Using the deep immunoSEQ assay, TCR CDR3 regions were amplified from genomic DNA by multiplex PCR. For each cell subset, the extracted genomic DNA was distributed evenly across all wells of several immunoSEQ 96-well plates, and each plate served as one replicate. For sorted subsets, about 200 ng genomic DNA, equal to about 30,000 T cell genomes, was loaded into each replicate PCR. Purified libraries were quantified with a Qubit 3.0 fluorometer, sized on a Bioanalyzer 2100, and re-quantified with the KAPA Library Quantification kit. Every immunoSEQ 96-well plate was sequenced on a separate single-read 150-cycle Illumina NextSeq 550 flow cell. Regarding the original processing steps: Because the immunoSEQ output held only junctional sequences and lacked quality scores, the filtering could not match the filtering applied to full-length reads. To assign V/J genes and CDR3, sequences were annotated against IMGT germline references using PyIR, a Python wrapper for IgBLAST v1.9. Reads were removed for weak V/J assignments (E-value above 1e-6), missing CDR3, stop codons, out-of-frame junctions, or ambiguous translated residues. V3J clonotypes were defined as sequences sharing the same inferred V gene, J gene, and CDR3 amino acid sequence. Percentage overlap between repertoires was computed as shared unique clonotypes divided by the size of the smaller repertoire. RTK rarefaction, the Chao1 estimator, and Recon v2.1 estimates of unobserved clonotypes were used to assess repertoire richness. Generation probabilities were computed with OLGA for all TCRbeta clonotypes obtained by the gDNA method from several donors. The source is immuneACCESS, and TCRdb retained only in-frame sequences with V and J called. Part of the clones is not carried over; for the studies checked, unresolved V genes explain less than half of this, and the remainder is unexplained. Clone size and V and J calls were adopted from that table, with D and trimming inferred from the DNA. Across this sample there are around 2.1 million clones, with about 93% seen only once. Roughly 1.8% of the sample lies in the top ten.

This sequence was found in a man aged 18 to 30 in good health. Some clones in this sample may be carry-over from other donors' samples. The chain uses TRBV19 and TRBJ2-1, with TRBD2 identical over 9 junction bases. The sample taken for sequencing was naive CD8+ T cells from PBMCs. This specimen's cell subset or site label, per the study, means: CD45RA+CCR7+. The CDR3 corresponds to CASSIGSSGNSYNEQFF. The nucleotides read TGTGCCAGTAGTATAGGGTCTAGCGGGAACTCCTACAATGAGCAGTTCTTC.